Given below is one TCR beta chain in context. This clonotype appeared a few times. Its antigen remains unidentified. No clone much larger than this one lies a single base away; base qualities are absent. Sequenced using an Illumina NovaSeq 6000. TCR cDNA was made using 5'RACE template switching, a step that added a universal primer site and unique molecular identifiers. Priming of cDNA synthesis was performed from both the TCR alpha and TCR beta constant segments. Two PCR steps were used to amplify libraries, with sample barcodes and sequencing adapters being added in the second step. Sequencing of libraries was done on Illumina HiSeq 2500 (2x100 bp) or NovaSeq (2x150 bp). For the original study's pipeline: Demultiplexing of reads and collapsing into UMI consensus sequences were performed with MIGEC, and V(D)J alignment was carried out with MiXCR. Clonotypes responding to the vaccine were identified with edgeR on replicate PBMC samples, with the criteria of FDR below 0.01 and a log2 fold change above 5 up to day 15. CD4 or CD8 identity was assigned to each bulk clonotype according to whether the clonotype was present at higher abundance in the sequenced CD4 repertoire or the sequenced CD8 repertoire. TCRdb cleaned the public reads at Q25 with fastp, built clones with MiXCR and kept in-frame beta chains. Rows merge per CDR3 protein into single entries with the most common DNA and genes. The V and J calls reflect TCRdb's pipeline rather than the authors' work. The sample table lists 250,000 to 400,000 distinct CDR3 sequences, approximately 4% of them with a count of one. In total, the top ten clones hold roughly 24% of the sample.

The CDR3 goes from the cysteine to the phenylalanine over 18 residues. Of all the DNA, just the CDR3 is kept, 54 bases in frame from base 1. The junction carries 22 bases between V and J, which are trimmed by 2 bases and 4 bases respectively. The treatment or condition tag for this specimen amounts to: live attenuated yellow fever vaccine strain. At each blood-draw timepoint, two biological replicates of bulk PBMCs were obtained. A standard Ficoll-Paque protocol was used to isolate PBMCs from peripheral blood. RNA was extracted with TriZol from bulk PBMCs, CD4 and CD8 fractions, and dextramer-positive and dextramer-negative fractions. This sample was included in a study of T cells after yellow fever vaccination (dated by TCRdb to the late 2010s). Looking at the study overall: The SMART-Seq v4 Ultra Low Input RNA kit was used to prepare libraries from fractions with low cell numbers. To track T-cell clones before and after primary and booster YFV17D yellow fever vaccination, bulk TCR alpha and beta repertoires were sequenced longitudinally. Two healthy male donors made up the cohort, one aged 18 to 30 years and the other aged 30 to 40 years. Blood was drawn at multiple timepoints before and after primary and secondary immunization, with bulk PBMC replicates and cell subsets isolated. Study-level results and caveats: The study included only a couple of donors, which limits how far the findings can be generalized. Compared with the primary T-cell response, the secondary T-cell response was weaker but faster, peaking on day 5 rather than day 15. A small share of clonotypes was detected in both CD4 and CD8 compartments, with the overlap likely arising from convergent recombination. After the booster, most clones that had expanded after primary vaccination were detected again (around 96% of CD4 and around nine tenths of CD8), suggesting broad maintenance of memory. Because abundant contaminating clonotypes from the bulk population could be contained in FACS-sorted repertoires, computational filtering was required.

The receptor comes from a man aged 18 to 29 who received the YFV17D yellow fever vaccine. The sequence links TRBV12-3 or TRBV12-4 to TRBJ2-3; no D segment can be confidently identified. This material consisted of PBMCs, taken 5 days after the yellow fever booster vaccination. The nucleotide sequence reads as follows: TGTGCCAGCAGTTTATCTGCCTGGTCCGGAACAGCTGCAGATACGCAGTATTTT. The resulting protein is CASSLSAWSGTAADTQYF.